This passage covers 24 T cell receptor beta chains from one sample sequenced in a study of beta chain features in type 1 diabetes. Isolated RNA was reverse transcribed in full, so expressed TCRB transcripts were sequenced. The repertoire was sequenced with immunoSEQ multiplex PCR; TCRdb's copy has only in-frame clones and lacks some. The sample has fewer than 55,000 clones, around 45% seen once. Study-wide points: TCRB CDR3s from Type 1 diabetes patients were moderately but significantly shorter in all four CD4+ subsets.

These receptors lack a known antigen. Specimen: Tregs from blood. These receptors all stem from a man aged 25-45 years with type 1 diabetes.

The table lists this clone with a few counts. V and J are TRBV19 and TRBJ2-1, with TRBD2 identical over 10 bases. Trimming took 3 bases from V and 3 from J; bases not matched to a gene: 2. The CDR3 runs to 15 residues. The germline CDR1 and CDR2 sequences are LNHDA and SQIVND (reference sequence). For the CDR3, the DNA is TGTGCCAGTAGTATCTGGACTAGCGGCTACAATGAGCAGTTCTTC. Its translation: CASSIWTSGYNEQFF.

This clone is categorized as medium-sized. The chain uses TRBV7-8 and TRBJ2-3; 7 bases map to TRBD2. Per the germline V gene, CDR1 is SGHVS and CDR2 is FQNEAQ. Losses at the gene ends were 4 bases for V and 4 bases for J; bases not matched to a gene: 8. The CDR3 runs to 15 residues. CDR3 in amino acids: CASSSHRTSSDTQYF. The CDR3 bases are TGTGCCAGCAGCTCACACCGGACTAGTTCAGATACGCAGTATTTT.

The chain links TRBV6-6 to TRBJ2-5, with D perhaps TRBD1 (5 bases). V lost 2 bases, J lost 5 bases, and 6 bases lay in between. Germline V gene lookup returns CDR1 MNHNY and CDR2 SVGAGI (reference sequence). This CDR3 is built from 12 residues. The CDR3 DNA reads as TGTGCCAGCAGTTACAGGGGCGAGACCCAGTACTTC. Residues: CASSYRGETQYF.

This chain connects TRBV2 to TRBJ1-1; 9 bases fit TRBD1. The V gene's germline CDR1 is SNHLY and CDR2 FYNNEI. This CDR3 contains 15 residues. Trimming took 6 bases from V and 0 from J; bases not matched to a gene: 5. CDR3 coding DNA: TGTGCCAGCAGCCTCCGGGACAGGGTGAACACTGAAGCTTTCTTT. Its translation: CASSLRDRVNTEAFF.

V is TRBV28 and J is TRBJ1-4; 10 bases line up with TRBD1. Germline values: CDR1 MDHEN, CDR2 SYDVKM. The CDR3 is 17 amino acids. Trimming took 8 bases from V and 4 from J; bases not matched to a gene: 13. The CDR3 DNA is TGTGCCAGCTCGACCGGGACAGGGGTACCCTATAATGAAAAACTGTTTTTT. Protein: CASSTGTGVPYNEKLFF.

This chain uses TRBV11-3 with TRBJ2-1; 8 nucleotides match TRBD2. The CDR3 totals 15 residues. Germline V gives CDR1 SGHNT, CDR2 YENEEA. The ends lost 5 bases at V and 3 bases at J; junction bases unmatched: 6. CDR3 region: CASSKRGLDYNEQFF. CDR3 bases: TGTGCCAGCAGCAAGCGGGGGCTCGACTACAATGAGCAGTTCTTC.

V is TRBV27 and J is TRBJ2-2; no clear D. V lost 2 bases, J lost 0 bases, and 7 bases lay in between. This CDR3 is 15 amino acids long. From germline, CDR1 is MNHEY and CDR2 SMNVEV (reference sequence). CDR3 in DNA: TGTGCCAGCAGTTTACAGGCTGCGAACACCGGGGAGCTGTTTTTT. It codes for CASSLQAANTGELFF.

A word on this clone: The junction departs from the called germline gene at one end, perhaps through a read error. The chain carries TRBV7-9 and TRBJ2-5, with D unresolved. The germline gives CDR1 SEHNR, CDR2 FQNEAQ (reference sequence). The CDR3 runs to 13 residues. Here the CDR3 DNA reads TGTGCCAGCACCTTAACGAGGCTTGAGACCCAGTACTTC. It translates to CASTLTRLETQYF.

V is TRBV6-1 and J is TRBJ2-3, with TRBD2 matching over 11 bases. The CDR3 has 15 amino acids. J lost 5 bases, V lost 2 bases, and 3 bases had no gene match. CDR1 MNHNS and CDR2 SASEGT come from the germline V gene. The chain's CDR3 is CASSETSGRLDTQYF. CDR3 in DNA: TGTGCCAGCAGTGAAACTAGCGGGAGATTAGATACGCAGTATTTT.

The rearrangement uses TRBV18 and TRBJ2-7; a possible D gene is TRBD2 (6 bases). In germline, CDR1 is KGHSH, CDR2 LQKENI. This CDR3 has 15 amino acids. The V end was cut by 3 bases, the J end by 4 bases, with 16 bases between. The CDR3 DNA reads as TGTGCCAGCTCACCTCGGGACTCCGCGACGTACGAGCAGTACTTC. Translation: CASSPRDSATYEQYF.

This rearrangement joins TRBV28 to TRBJ1-2; possible D gene TRBD1, 5 bases. Trimming stripped 7 bases from V and 6 bases from J, with 24 bases between. Germline V gene lookup returns CDR1 MDHEN and CDR2 SYDVKM. The CDR3 is made up of 16 amino acids. Here the CDR3 DNA reads TGTGCCAGCACCCCGGGGGGTCGGGGGGAAATGAATGGCTACACCTTC. It translates to CASTPGGRGEMNGYTF.

In its sample, this clone was seen a few times. J is TRBJ2-7 and V is TRBV2; 7 positions match TRBD1. V lost 3 bases to trimming and J lost 4 bases; unmatched junction nucleotides: 3. Germline V gene data show CDR1 as SNHLY and CDR2 as FYNNEI. The CDR3 sequence is 13 residues long. The CDR3 spells CASSDDREYEQYF. The CDR3, as DNA: TGTGCCAGCAGTGATGACAGGGAGTACGAGCAGTACTTC.

This clone occurred a few times. The chain couples TRBV27 to TRBJ1-3; 7 nucleotides line up with TRBD1. V lost 5 bases, J lost 3 bases, and 1 base stayed unmatched. This CDR3 region has 13 residues. Germline V gene lookup returns CDR1 MNHEY and CDR2 SMNVEV (reference sequence). Written as DNA, the CDR3 is TGTGCCAGCAGTGGGGACAGTGGAAACACCATATATTTT. Translated, it gives CASSGDSGNTIYF.

The chain joins TRBV15 to TRBJ2-5; D unresolved. The germline CDR1 and CDR2 sequences are LNHNV and YYDKDF (reference sequence). The CDR3 is made up of 13 amino acids. V was trimmed by 1 base and J by 1 base, leaving 4 bases between them. CDR3 in DNA: TGTGCCACCAGCAGAGGTAGCCAAGAGACCCAGTACTTC. Its protein is CATSRGSQETQYF.

In this sample, this clone turned up once. J is TRBJ1-1 and V is TRBV30; 7 nucleotides match TRBD1. Germline loops: CDR1 GTSNPN, CDR2 SVGIG (reference sequence). The J segment lost 5 bases and the V segment lost 5 bases, leaving 8 bases of the junction unmatched. There are 13 residues in the CDR3. The CDR3: CAWCRGGRTEAFF. Here the CDR3 DNA reads TGTGCCTGGTGCAGAGGGGGCCGAACTGAAGCTTTCTTT. The whole variable domain, filled in from reference TRBV30 and TRBJ1-1, reads SQTIHQWPATLVQPVGSPLSLECTVEGTSNPNLYWYRQAAGRGLQLLFYSVGIGQISSEVPQNLSASRPQDRQFILSSKKLLLSDSGFYLCAWCRGGRTEAFFGQGTRLTVV.

This chain links TRBV19 with TRBJ2-7; possibly TRBD2 for D (5 bases). Germline V gives CDR1 LNHDA, CDR2 SQIVND (reference sequence). CDR3 length equals 17 residues. V lost 6 bases, J lost 7 bases, and 28 bases lay in between. The CDR3 spells CASSGPRGQGSYDEQYF. CDR3 sequence (DNA): TGTGCCAGTAGCGGCCCCCGGGGTCAAGGGAGCTACGATGAGCAGTACTTC. Full variable domain (remainder filled in from reference TRBV19 and TRBJ2-7): DGGITQSPKYLFRKEGQNVTLSCEQNLNHDAMYWYRQDPGQGLRLIYYSQIVNDFQKGDIAEGYSVSREKKESFPLTVTSAQKNPTAFYLCASSGPRGQGSYDEQYFGPGTRLTVT.

V gene TRBV6-5 combines with J gene TRBJ2-7; the D gene is possibly TRBD1 (6 bases). CDR3 length: 13 amino acids. Trimming took off 7 bases at V and 3 bases at J, with 13 bases between the two ends. From germline, CDR1 is MNHEY and CDR2 SVGAGI. The CDR3 coding sequence is TGTGCCAGCACCCGGACAGAGAACTACGAGCAGTACTTC. Protein sequence: CASTRTENYEQYF.

The chain links TRBV13 to TRBJ2-7, with 14 bases fitting TRBD2. This CDR3 spans 15 amino acids. V trimming: 4 bases; J trimming: 5 bases; junction bases outside the gene matches: 4. CDR1 and CDR2 (germline): PRHDT, FYEKMQ (reference sequence). CDR3 sequence (DNA): TGTGCCAGCAGCTCGTGGACTAGCGGGAGGAACGAGCAGTACTTC. Its protein is CASSSWTSGRNEQYF.

This rearrangement joins TRBV15 to TRBJ2-5; 9 bases fit TRBD2. Germline lookup yields CDR1 LNHNV and CDR2 YYDKDF (reference sequence). This CDR3 has 18 amino acids. With 0 bases clipped from V and 1 base from J, the junction kept 9 bases outside the gene matches. CDR3 sequence (DNA): TGTGCCACCAGCAGAGATCCTCTAGCGGGAAGGGGCCAAGAGACCCAGTACTTC. Its translation: CATSRDPLAGRGQETQYF.

The sample holds a few counts of this clone. The chain links TRBV6-1 to TRBJ1-5, with D unresolved. Germline V gene data show CDR1 as MNHNS and CDR2 as SASEGT. The CDR3 sequence is 16 residues long. Trimming left V 3 bases short and J 0 bases short, with 12 bases between. The CDR3 bases are TGTGCCAGCAGTGAGAATATACTGAATAGCAATCAGCCCCAGCATTTT. Protein product: CASSENILNSNQPQHF.

V and J are TRBV11-2 and TRBJ2-6; 9 nucleotides align to TRBD1. CDR1 is SGHAT and CDR2 is FQNNGV in the germline V gene. The CDR3 sequence is 19 residues long. The V gene end was trimmed by 0 bases and the J gene end by 1 base; junction bases not matched to a gene: 7. The chain's CDR3 is CASSLDGTGIGSGANVLTF. The CDR3 DNA follows: TGTGCCAGCAGCTTAGATGGGACAGGGATAGGATCTGGGGCCAACGTCCTGACTTTC.

This sequence joins TRBV6-5 and TRBJ2-4, with a possible D match to TRBD2 (6 bases). The CDR3 is made up of 15 amino acids. In germline, CDR1 is MNHEY, CDR2 SVGAGI. V lost 6 bases to trimming and J lost 0 bases, with 12 bases between them. The CDR3, as DNA: TGTGCCAGCAGAAGGGACTTACAAGCCAAAAACATTCAGTACTTC. It encodes CASRRDLQAKNIQYF.

This clone has just a few counts. V gene TRBV28 combines with J gene TRBJ2-3; possible D gene TRBD1, 5 bases. Germline loops: CDR1 MDHEN, CDR2 SYDVKM. The CDR3 extends over 16 amino acids. The V end lost 4 bases, the J end lost 3 bases, and 17 bases lay between the germline ends. The CDR3: CASSSLGYRRTDTQYF. Here the CDR3 DNA reads TGTGCCAGCAGTTCCCTCGGCTACAGGAGAACAGATACGCAGTATTTT.

This clone was detected a few times. The gene calls are TRBV7-3 and TRBJ2-3, with a tentative D call TRBD2 (5 bases). The CDR3 extends over 13 amino acids. CDR1 is SGHTA and CDR2 is FQGTGA in the germline V gene. Trimming took 4 bases from V and 8 from J, leaving 13 bases between them. The CDR3 here is CASSSDYSRTQYF. The DNA of the CDR3 is TGTGCCAGCAGCTCCGACTACTCCCGTACGCAGTATTTT.